This entry lists 32 T cell receptor beta chains sequenced from one sample in a study of blood T cell repertoires in COVID-19 (dated by TCRdb to about 2020). The protocol used for the library was the immunoSEQ multiplex PCR assay. Entries here come from immuneACCESS through TCRdb and include only in-frame sequences with V and J called. Some clones fail to appear in such tables; in the studies checked, an unresolved V gene covers under half of the shortfall, and the cause of the remainder is unknown. The sample profile shows 35,000 to 40,000 clones; about 88% of them were found once. The ten largest clonotypes hold about 12% of the sample. Sequencing input: peripheral blood. All receptors derive from a man in his 60s with active COVID-19.

The V gene is TRBV18, the J gene TRBJ1-5; 7 bases line up with TRBD1. This CDR3 is built from 16 residues. The V and J ends lost 3 bases and 4 bases, in that order; junction bases with no gene match: 9. Germline CDR1 and CDR2: KGHSH and LQKENI. As DNA, the CDR3 is TGTGCCAGCTCACCGAAGGGAGGACAGGATAATCAGCCCCAGCATTTT. Its translation: CASSPKGGQDNQPQHF.

This chain links TRBV30 with TRBJ2-5; D is ambiguous. Trimming took off 3 bases at V and 3 bases at J, with 5 bases between the two ends. Germline V CDR1 and CDR2: GTSNPN, SVGIG (reference sequence). This CDR3 is 11 amino acids long. In DNA, the CDR3 is TGTGCCTGGAGAGCCAAAGAGACCCAGTACTTC. Protein sequence: CAWRAKETQYF.

This rearrangement joins TRBV28 to TRBJ2-1, with 7 bases matching TRBD2. CDR3 length: 14 residues. Germline CDR1 MDHEN, CDR2 SYDVKM. Unmatched junction bases numbered 7, after V lost 6 bases and J lost 5 bases. In nucleotides, the CDR3 is TGTGCCAGCAGCATAGCGGGCGGAAACAATGAGCAGTTCTTC. Translated: CASSIAGGNNEQFF. The full variable domain, completed using reference TRBV28 and TRBJ2-1, is DVKVTQSSRYLVKRTGEKVFLECVQDMDHENMFWYRQDPGLGLRLIYFSYDVKMKEKGDIPEGYSVSREKKERFSLILESASTNQTSMYLCASSIAGGNNEQFFGPGTRLTVL.

This clone was detected once. The chain couples TRBV30 to TRBJ2-1; 10 positions agree with TRBD2. Germline V CDR1 and CDR2: GTSNPN, SVGIG (reference sequence). The CDR3 totals 16 residues. V shed 1 base and J 3 bases; nucleotides not matched to a gene: 6. CDR3 bases: TGTGCCTGGAGTGAACTAGCGGGGCCCGACTACAATGAGCAGTTCTTC. This gives the protein CAWSELAGPDYNEQFF.

The rearrangement joins TRBV6-2 or TRBV6-3 to TRBJ2-5, with 8 bases identical to TRBD2. The V gene's germline CDR1 is MNHEY and CDR2 SVGEGT. V lost 2 bases to trimming and J lost 4 bases; unmatched junction nucleotides: 12. This CDR3 region has 17 residues. CDR3 sequence reads: CASSYGARREVGETQYF. CDR3 nucleotides: TGTGCCAGCAGTTACGGGGCAAGGCGGGAGGTTGGAGAGACCCAGTACTTC.

The rearrangement uses TRBV9 and TRBJ2-2; 8 bases are a match to TRBD2. The ends lost 1 base at V and 5 bases at J; junction bases unmatched: 4. The V gene's germline CDR1 is SGDLS and CDR2 YYNGEE. CDR3 size: 15 residues. CDR3 sequence: CASSVTAGATGELFF. CDR3 nucleotides: TGTGCCAGCAGCGTAACAGCGGGAGCGACCGGGGAGCTGTTTTTT.

This clone was detected only once. The rearrangement links TRBV29-1 to TRBJ2-3; 15 nucleotides align to TRBD2. This CDR3 contains 19 residues. The germline V gene has CDR1 SQVTM and CDR2 ANQGSEA. The V and J ends lost 6 bases and 0 bases, in that order; junction bases with no gene match: 13. CDR3 sequence: CSVSVGLAGGLGSTDTQYF. The CDR3 DNA follows: TGCAGCGTCTCCGTCGGACTAGCGGGAGGGCTAGGAAGCACAGATACGCAGTATTTT.

CDR3 DNA sequence: TGTGCCAGCAGGTCCGACAGGCCCGGTAACTATGGCTACACCTTC. As protein: CASRSDRPGNYGYTF. This chain uses TRBV3-1 (or the pseudogene TRBV3-2) with TRBJ1-2, with D possibly matching TRBD1 (6 bases). This CDR3 is 15 amino acids long. Germline V gives CDR1 LGHDT, CDR2 YNNKEL (reference sequence). Deletions cut 6 bases from V and 1 base from J, with 15 bases between.

This chain connects TRBV7-2 to TRBJ1-6; TRBD1 matches 9 bases. The V segment lost 4 bases and the J segment 0 bases; nucleotides outside the gene matches: 4. This CDR3 contains 17 residues. Per the germline V gene, CDR1 is SGHTA and CDR2 is FQGNSA. The CDR3 reads CASSSLDRGSYNSPLHF. CDR3 nucleotide sequence: TGTGCCAGCAGCTCCCTGGACAGGGGCTCCTATAATTCACCCCTCCACTTT.

V is TRBV7-8 and J is TRBJ1-1; D not certain. The CDR3 covers 14 residues. Germline CDR1 and CDR2: SGHVS and FQNEAQ. Trimming took off 1 base at V and 4 bases at J, with 10 bases between the two ends. The CDR3 sequence is CASSLDPGSTEAFF. The CDR3 DNA reads TGTGCCAGCAGCTTAGATCCGGGTAGCACTGAAGCTTTCTTT.

The rearrangement joins TRBV19 to TRBJ1-2; D gene uncertain. CDR3 length: 13 residues. Germline-derived CDR1 and CDR2 are LNHDA and SQIVND (reference sequence). The V end lost 7 bases, the J end lost 3 bases, and 12 bases lay between the germline ends. In DNA, the CDR3 is TGTGCCAGTAATTCCTATGCGGACTATGGCTACACCTTC. Its translation is CASNSYADYGYTF.

The V gene is TRBV19, the J gene TRBJ2-3; a weak D match, TRBD2 (5 bases). Germline V CDR1 and CDR2: LNHDA, SQIVND (reference sequence). Trimming took 5 bases from V and 0 from J, leaving 9 bases between them. The CDR3 runs to 14 residues. This CDR3 is CASSSEGSTDTQYF. The CDR3 bases are TGTGCCAGTAGTTCAGAGGGCAGCACAGATACGCAGTATTTT.

V is TRBV5-1 and J is TRBJ2-5; TRBD1 matches at 8 bases. The trim removed 4 bases at V and 5 bases at J, leaving 10 bases unmatched. This CDR3 has 15 residues. CDR1 SGHRS and CDR2 YFSETQ come from the germline V gene. CDR3 region: CASSLLSGQAETQYF. DNA of the CDR3: TGCGCCAGCAGCCTCTTATCGGGACAGGCGGAGACCCAGTACTTC.

The rearrangement joins TRBV7-3 to TRBJ1-1; the match to TRBD1 covers 11 bases. CDR3 length equals 13 residues. The germline gives CDR1 SGHTA, CDR2 FQGTGA. The V gene end was trimmed by 5 bases and the J gene end by 7 bases; junction bases not matched to a gene: 3. DNA for the CDR3: TGTGCCAGCAGCGCTGGGACAGGGGGTGAAGCTTTCTTT. Translating it yields CASSAGTGGEAFF.

The DNA of the CDR3 is TGTGCCAGCAGCCAAGGAGTTAGCGGCTTGAATGAGCAGTTCTTC. Translating it yields CASSQGVSGLNEQFF. The genes are TRBV4-2 and TRBJ2-1; a weak D match, TRBD2 (6 bases). Between the trimmed V and J ends, which lost 1 base and 7 bases, there was a span of 14 bases. Germline V gene lookup returns CDR1 LGHNA and CDR2 YNFKEQ. CDR3 length equals 15 residues.

The V gene is TRBV30, the J gene TRBJ1-2, with D perhaps matching TRBD1 (5 bases). This CDR3 region has 17 residues. Germline V gene lookup returns CDR1 GTSNPN and CDR2 SVGIG (reference sequence). V was cut by 0 bases and J by 0 bases, with 17 bases left in between. CDR3 loop: CAWSVRETANSNYGYTF. In DNA, the CDR3 is TGTGCCTGGAGTGTACGAGAGACAGCAAATTCTAACTATGGCTACACCTTC.

This clone was detected once. This chain connects TRBV21-1 to TRBJ2-5; the table's TRBD2 call for D was not verified on the DNA. TRBV21-1 is termed a pseudogene. The CDR3 spans 14 residues. CDR3 DNA sequence: TGTGCCAGCAGCATTTACGGCGGGAAAGAGACCCAGTACTTC. Its translation is CASSIYGGKETQYF.

The chain combines TRBV28 with TRBJ1-2; 10 nucleotides align to TRBD1. The CDR3 runs 16 residues. The germline V gene has CDR1 MDHEN and CDR2 SYDVKM. Trimming cost V 1 base and J 3 bases; bases outside gene matches: 5. CDR3 sequence (DNA): TGTGCCAGCAGTTTATCTAGGACAGGGGGGCACTATGGCTACACCTTC. Translated: CASSLSRTGGHYGYTF.

This sequence joins TRBV6-2 or TRBV6-3 and TRBJ2-2; tentatively, D is TRBD2 (6 bases). Trimming stripped 4 bases from V and 7 bases from J, with 22 bases between. The CDR3 covers 17 residues. Germline loops: CDR1 MNHEY, CDR2 SVGEGT. CDR3 residues: CASSLRVSGRGSGELFF. CDR3 in DNA: TGTGCCAGCAGTTTAAGGGTCTCCGGGAGAGGTAGCGGGGAGCTGTTTTTT.

This clone was seen only once. The junction shows a germline mismatch at one end, possibly a read error. The chain joins TRBV19 to TRBJ2-5, with D maybe TRBD2 (5 bases). Germline loops: CDR1 LNHDA, CDR2 SQIVND (reference sequence). The CDR3 is 15 amino acids. The CDR3 nucleotides are TGTGCCAGTAGCATAGATCGCCCAGGCCGGGGGACCCAGTACTTC. It specifies CASSIDRPGRGTQYF.

The chain is built from TRBV3-1 (or the pseudogene TRBV3-2) and TRBJ2-6; no firm D call. V lost 1 base, J lost 0 bases, and 10 bases lay in between. The CDR3 runs to 17 residues. Germline V gene data show CDR1 as LGHDT and CDR2 as YNNKEL (reference sequence). CDR3: CASSQGGLLSGANVLTF. The CDR3 region has the DNA TGTGCCAGCAGCCAAGGAGGTCTACTCTCTGGGGCCAACGTCCTGACTTTC.

This sequence joins TRBV19 and TRBJ1-1, with unresolved D. The CDR3 has 15 residues. CDR1 is LNHDA, CDR2 SQIVND, per germline (reference sequence). Trimming pared 4 bases from V and 1 base from J, leaving 13 bases between. The DNA of the CDR3 is TGTGCCAGTAGTACCGCGGGTCTGGGGAACACTGAAGCTTTCTTT. Amino acids: CASSTAGLGNTEAFF.

The chain has TRBV30 and TRBJ2-7, with D perhaps matching TRBD2 (7 bases). The CDR3 covers 15 residues. Germline values: CDR1 GTSNPN, CDR2 SVGIG (reference sequence). Trimming shortened V by 0 bases and J by 6 bases, and 18 bases separated the two germline ends. In DNA form, the CDR3 reads TGTGCCTGGAGTGTACTAGGGGGGGGTGTCGGCGAGCAGTACTTC. As protein: CAWSVLGGGVGEQYF.

This CDR3 reads CASSTSAYEQYF. The CDR3 nucleotides are TGTGCCAGCAGCACTTCCGCCTACGAGCAGTACTTC. The chain employs TRBV11-3 and TRBJ2-7; D is unresolved. Deletions cut 5 bases from V and 2 bases from J, with 7 bases between. The CDR3 length is 12 residues. Germline V gives CDR1 SGHNT, CDR2 YENEEA.

V and J are TRBV10-3 and TRBJ2-3; 12 bases are a match to TRBD2. J lost 2 bases, V lost 6 bases, and 6 bases had no gene match. CDR3 size: 16 residues. Per the germline V gene, CDR1 is ENHRY and CDR2 is SYGVKD. This CDR3 is CAISGGLAGPTDTQYF. In DNA, the CDR3 is TGTGCCATCAGCGGTGGACTAGCGGGGCCCACAGATACGCAGTATTTT.

This chain uses TRBV7-9 with TRBJ2-7; 13 positions match TRBD2. Germline V CDR1 and CDR2: SEHNR, FQNEAQ (reference sequence). CDR3 length: 17 amino acids. J lost 4 bases, V lost 0 bases, and 6 bases had no gene match. CDR3 sequence (DNA): TGTGCCAGCAGCTTAGCGGGGACTAGCGGGATTCAGTACGAGCAGTACTTC. It encodes CASSLAGTSGIQYEQYF.

The gene calls are TRBV3-1 (or the pseudogene TRBV3-2) and TRBJ1-1; D gene unclear. CDR1 and CDR2 (germline): LGHDT, YNNKEL (reference sequence). The CDR3 contains 15 residues. With 0 bases removed from V and 3 bases from J, the gap between germline ends came to 11 bases. For the CDR3, the DNA is TGTGCCAGCAGCCAAGATCCACTGCCGGACACTGAAGCTTTCTTT. It translates to CASSQDPLPDTEAFF.

The chain couples TRBV6-5 to TRBJ2-4; 9 bases map to TRBD1. The CDR3 runs to 14 residues. Germline values: CDR1 MNHEY, CDR2 SVGAGI. V gave up 6 bases and J gave up 8 bases; unmatched junction bases: 8. The CDR3 spells CASRLQGAGDIQYF. DNA for the CDR3: TGTGCCAGCAGACTACAGGGGGCAGGAGACATTCAGTACTTC.

The chain has TRBV7-9 and TRBJ2-4, with 12 bases that match TRBD2. Germline trimming cut 6 bases from V and 5 bases from J; bases unmatched to any gene: 5. The CDR3 totals 15 residues. The germline CDR1 and CDR2 sequences are SEHNR and FQNEAQ (reference sequence). CDR3 DNA: TGTGCCAGCAGTTCGACTAGCGGGAGACAAAACATTCAGTACTTC. Its protein product is CASSSTSGRQNIQYF.

The chain is built from TRBV10-2 and TRBJ1-1; the D is unclear. The germline V gene has CDR1 WSHSY and CDR2 SAAADI. The CDR3 is made up of 13 amino acids. Trimming cost V 8 bases and J 2 bases, with 12 bases left between them. The CDR3 nucleotides read TGCGCCAGCCGCATCGGGAGTAACACTGAAGCTTTCTTT. As protein: CASRIGSNTEAFF.

The CDR3 nucleotides read TGTGCCAGTAGTTCCACTATGAACACTGAAGCTTTCTTT. Protein sequence: CASSSTMNTEAFF. The V and J genes are TRBV19 and TRBJ1-1; D remains unclear. There are 13 residues in the CDR3. Germline values: CDR1 LNHDA, CDR2 SQIVND (reference sequence). V lost 5 bases, J lost 0 bases, and 7 bases lay in between.

The J gene is TRBJ2-3, the V gene TRBV4-1; TRBD1 matches at 8 bases. This CDR3 is built from 13 residues. Trimming at V came to 1 base and at J to 9 bases, leaving 3 bases not matched to a gene. CDR1 is MGHRA and CDR2 is YSYEKL in the germline V gene. The CDR3 region has the DNA TGCGCCAGCAGCCAAGGCCGGGACAGGACGCAGTATTTT. Protein product: CASSQGRDRTQYF.